The 25 T cell receptor beta chains in this list originate from one sample, sequenced in a study of human thymus T cells. The assay was immunoSEQ multiplex PCR, and TCRdb's table has in-frame clones only and misses some. The sample has tens of thousands of clones, nearly 95% seen once. Input material: blood. Every receptor here comes from a boy younger than two with a congenital heart defect but otherwise immunologically healthy.

This clone was observed once. The chain links TRBV7-9 to TRBJ2-7; D may be TRBD2 (7 bases). This CDR3 has 15 residues. The germline V gene encodes CDR1 SEHNR and CDR2 FQNEAQ (reference sequence). The V end was cut by 6 bases, the J end by 0 bases, with 15 bases between. CDR3 bases: TGTGCCAGCAGTTTGGGTAGGGGGGGCTCCTACGAGCAGTACTTC. This translates into CASSLGRGGSYEQYF.

The rearrangement joins TRBV5-5 to TRBJ2-7; D tentatively reads TRBD1 or TRBD2 (5 bases each). Between the trimmed V and J ends, which lost 3 bases and 1 base, there was a span of 5 bases. Germline-derived CDR1 and CDR2 are SGHKS and YYEKEE (reference sequence). The CDR3 spans 12 residues. CDR3 DNA sequence: TGTGCCAGCAGCTGGGGGTCCTACGAGCAGTACTTC. Translating gives CASSWGSYEQYF.

V gene TRBV2 combines with J gene TRBJ2-7; 10 bases are a match to TRBD2. CDR1 is SNHLY and CDR2 is FYNNEI in the germline V gene. The CDR3 sequence is 13 residues long. V lost 5 bases and J lost 6; bases outside the gene matches: 4. This CDR3 is CASSLAGGSEQYF. For the CDR3, the DNA is TGTGCCAGCAGTTTAGCGGGAGGCAGCGAGCAGTACTTC.

V usage is TRBV5-1 and J usage is TRBJ2-7; D possibly corresponds to TRBD2 (6 bases). V was pared by 2 bases and J by 0 bases, with 12 bases between. Germline V gene sequence: CDR1 SGHRS, CDR2 YFSETQ. This CDR3 spans 15 amino acids. The CDR3 region has the DNA TGCGCCAGCAGCTTCAGCCCCGGGAGCTCCTACGAGCAGTACTTC. Its translation: CASSFSPGSSYEQYF.

The rearrangement uses TRBV19 and TRBJ2-5, with D perhaps given as TRBD1 or TRBD2 (7 bases each). CDR3 length equals 16 residues. Germline CDR1 LNHDA, CDR2 SQIVND (reference sequence). Between the trimmed V and J ends, which lost 3 bases and 1 base, there was a span of 15 bases. The CDR3 sequence: CASSIGQGGAQETQYF. The CDR3 DNA reads TGTGCCAGTAGTATTGGGCAGGGGGGGGCCCAAGAGACCCAGTACTTC.

The gene calls are TRBV5-1 and TRBJ2-5, with D possibly called TRBD1 or TRBD2 (5 bases each). Germline assignment: CDR1 SGHRS and CDR2 YFSETQ. The V gene lost 3 bases and the J gene lost 2 bases, with 14 bases spanning the gap. The CDR3 length is 15 residues. The CDR3 loop reads CASSSRDGGQETQYF. Written as DNA, the CDR3 is TGCGCCAGCAGCTCACGGGACGGCGGACAAGAGACCCAGTACTTC.

J is TRBJ2-3 and V is TRBV5-1, with no clear D. This CDR3 comprises 14 residues. V lost 0 bases and J lost 3, with 8 bases in between. Per germline, CDR1 SGHRS and CDR2 YFSETQ. CDR3 sequence: CASSLAVLTDTQYF. CDR3 nucleotide sequence: TGCGCCAGCAGCTTGGCTGTTCTAACAGATACGCAGTATTTT.

The V gene is TRBV28, the J gene TRBJ2-7; 8 nucleotides agree with TRBD1. V shed 7 bases, J shed 3 bases, and the junction held 11 bases outside the gene matches. This CDR3 has 15 amino acids. Germline V lookup: CDR1 MDHEN, CDR2 SYDVKM. The CDR3 bases are TGTGCCAGCAAACGCTTCGGACAGGGTGTCTACGAGCAGTACTTC. Translated: CASKRFGQGVYEQYF.

V gene TRBV11-3 combines with J gene TRBJ1-1; maybe TRBD1 (6 bases). The CDR3 consists of 13 residues. V was cut by 5 bases and J by 5 bases, with 12 bases left in between. CDR1 and CDR2 from the germline V gene are SGHNT and YENEEA. The chain's CDR3 is CASSIFRGTEAFF. The DNA of the CDR3 is TGTGCCAGCAGCATATTCAGGGGAACTGAAGCTTTCTTT.

This rearrangement joins TRBV27 to TRBJ2-7; 9 bases are shared with TRBD2. V gave up 6 bases and J gave up 2 bases; unmatched junction bases: 14. Germline V gene sequence: CDR1 MNHEY, CDR2 SMNVEV (reference sequence). This CDR3 spans 17 amino acids. The CDR3 nucleotides are TGTGCCAGCAGAGTCCGGACGGGACTAGCTGCTACCTACGAGCAGTACTTC. Translated, it gives CASRVRTGLAATYEQYF.

The rearrangement joins TRBV30 to TRBJ2-3; 10 bases line up with TRBD2. After removal of 0 bases from V and 7 bases from J, the junction contained 7 bases not matched to a gene. The CDR3 contains 15 residues. Germline V lookup: CDR1 GTSNPN, CDR2 SVGIG (reference sequence). The CDR3 DNA sequence: TGTGCCTGGAGTGTCGGGACTAGCGTCCGGAATACGCAGTATTTT. This gives the protein CAWSVGTSVRNTQYF.

V and J are TRBV5-6 and TRBJ2-1, with D uncertain. Germline values: CDR1 SGHDT, CDR2 YYEEEE. The CDR3 has 14 residues. V lost 0 bases and J lost 5, with 9 bases in between. CDR3 sequence: CASSLDYPNNEQFF. The CDR3 DNA follows: TGTGCCAGCAGCTTGGACTACCCGAACAATGAGCAGTTCTTC.

The chain joins TRBV6-1 to TRBJ2-7; no reliable D call. Germline CDR1 and CDR2: MNHNS and SASEGT. The V end was cut by 4 bases, the J end by 4 bases, with 2 bases between. CDR3 length: 10 residues. CDR3 protein: CASSAYEQYF. CDR3 nucleotides: TGTGCCAGCAGTGCTTACGAGCAGTACTTC.

This clone has only a few counts. The chain couples TRBV4-3 to TRBJ1-2; D ambiguous. The CDR3 runs to 17 residues. V was cut by 0 bases and J by 1 base, with 15 bases left in between. CDR1 is LGHNA and CDR2 is YSLEER in the germline V gene. The CDR3 spells CASSQDVPQDFNYGYTF. CDR3 bases: TGCGCCAGCAGCCAAGATGTACCGCAGGACTTTAACTATGGCTACACCTTC.

The chain is built from TRBV6-5 and TRBJ2-7; D tentatively reads TRBD1 or TRBD2 (6 bases each). The V gene's germline CDR1 is MNHEY and CDR2 SVGAGI. The CDR3 extends over 15 amino acids. V lost 1 base and J 5 bases, leaving 15 bases between the germline ends. In DNA, the CDR3 is TGTGCCAGCAGTTACTTTTCCGGGGGCGTAAACGAGCAGTACTTC. It is translated as CASSYFSGGVNEQYF.

The chain is built from TRBV2 and TRBJ2-5; 8 bases map to TRBD1. Germline lookup yields CDR1 SNHLY and CDR2 FYNNEI. The V and J ends lost 3 bases and 4 bases, in that order; junction bases with no gene match: 1. The CDR3 is 13 residues long. CDR3 sequence (DNA): TGTGCCAGCAGTGACAGGGGGCGAGAGACCCAGTACTTC. This sequence encodes CASSDRGRETQYF.

The chain links TRBV10-3 to TRBJ2-3; 10 nucleotides line up with TRBD2. J lost 2 bases, V lost 8 bases, and 10 bases had no gene match. The CDR3 spans 16 residues. The germline V gene has CDR1 ENHRY and CDR2 SYGVKD. The CDR3 spells CAIDGIAGGHTDTQYF. CDR3 DNA: TGTGCCATCGATGGGATAGCGGGGGGCCACACAGATACGCAGTATTTT.

The chain links TRBV6-5 to TRBJ1-2; possibly TRBD1 for D (6 bases). This CDR3 region has 13 residues. Trimming took 6 bases from V and 6 from J, leaving 14 bases between them. CDR1 MNHEY and CDR2 SVGAGI come from the germline V gene. Here the CDR3 reads CASSFWGHDGYTF. CDR3 nucleotides: TGTGCCAGCAGCTTCTGGGGGCACGATGGCTACACCTTC.

This chain connects TRBV6-5 to TRBJ1-2; no definite D call. In germline, CDR1 is MNHEY, CDR2 SVGAGI. Trimming stripped 6 bases from V and 4 bases from J, with 12 bases between. This CDR3 comprises 13 residues. The CDR3 coding sequence is TGTGCCAGCAGCCTGACGTGGGGCTATGGCTACACCTTC. Encoded protein: CASSLTWGYGYTF.

This chain uses TRBV6-5 with TRBJ2-5, with 16 nucleotides matching TRBD2. V lost 0 bases to trimming and J lost 5 bases; unmatched junction nucleotides: 0. CDR1 is MNHEY, CDR2 SVGAGI, per germline. CDR3 length: 16 residues. CDR3 loop: CASSYSGLAGGETQYF. The CDR3 region has the DNA TGTGCCAGCAGTTACTCGGGACTAGCGGGGGGGGAGACCCAGTACTTC.

J is TRBJ1-4 and V is TRBV4-3; a weak D match, TRBD1 (6 bases). The CDR3 has 15 amino acids. Germline CDR1 reads LGHNA; CDR2 reads YSLEER. Trimming pared 4 bases from V and 3 bases from J, leaving 12 bases between. CDR3 nucleotide sequence: TGCGCCAGCAGCCTAAGAGGGGGGGCTAATGAAAAACTGTTTTTT. Protein product: CASSLRGGANEKLFF.

This chain joins TRBV7-2 and TRBJ2-7; 7 bases line up with TRBD1. This CDR3 spans 17 amino acids. Germline loops: CDR1 SGHTA, CDR2 FQGNSA. V was pared by 4 bases and J by 3 bases, with 15 bases of the junction left unmatched. CDR3 amino acids: CASSSTVVRQGNYEQYF. CDR3 nucleotides: TGTGCCAGCAGCTCCACTGTGGTACGACAGGGAAACTACGAGCAGTACTTC.

The genes are TRBV18 and TRBJ1-1, with D maybe TRBD1 (6 bases). V was clipped by 0 bases and J by 11 bases, with 19 bases between them. CDR3 length equals 15 residues. Looked up from germline, CDR1 is KGHSH and CDR2 is LQKENI. CDR3 DNA sequence: TGTGCCAGCTCACCACCGGTGAGGGGGGAGGCTATGGCTTTCTTT. Protein product: CASSPPVRGEAMAFF. The complete variable domain, with remaining parts taken from reference TRBV18 and TRBJ1-1, reads NAGVMQNPRHLVRRRGQEARLRCSPMKGHSHVYWYRQLPEEGLKFMVYLQKENIIDESGMPKERFSAEFPKEGPSILRIQQVVRGDSAAYFCASSPPVRGEAMAFFGQGTRLTVV.

The chain uses TRBV7-9 and TRBJ2-1, with D tentatively TRBD1 (5 bases). Germline CDR1 SEHNR, CDR2 FQNEAQ (reference sequence). Trimming shortened V by 6 bases and J by 4 bases, and 16 bases separated the two germline ends. The CDR3 runs 15 residues. CDR3 sequence: CASSHYVHRYNEQFF. In DNA, the CDR3 is TGTGCCAGCAGTCATTATGTACACAGGTACAATGAGCAGTTCTTC.

The chain has TRBV6-6 and TRBJ1-6; 9 nucleotides match TRBD1. The V and J ends lost 1 base and 7 bases, in that order; junction bases with no gene match: 2. This CDR3 contains 15 residues. Germline V gene lookup returns CDR1 MNHNY and CDR2 SVGAGI (reference sequence). The CDR3 region is CASSYYGQGNSPLHF. CDR3 nucleotide sequence: TGTGCCAGCAGTTACTACGGACAGGGGAATTCACCCCTCCACTTT.